The clone carrying this TCR beta chain has a handful of counts. Antigen specificity is unknown. Time point given: sample taken at primary tumor resection. The study sequenced unsorted whole RNA from tumor, nontumor lung or frozen PBMC. TCRdb re-derived calls from the 5' RACE reads in MiXCR, one entry per CDR3 protein. The sample has about 47,000 distinct CDR3 sequences; over 9.5% are singletons. This sample is drawn from a study of spatial heterogeneity in lung cancer. Study outcomes and limitations: At tumor resection, ubiquitous expanded TCRs were detected in blood more often than later.

Sequences were derived from PBMCs, sampled at surgery. The clonotype comes from a female donor with early-stage non-small cell lung cancer.

The CDR3 region is CASSQKSGYTF. CDR3 nucleotide sequence: TGTGCCAGCAGCCAAAAAAGCGGCTACACCTTC. The chain recombines TRBV3-1 with TRBJ1-2; D is unresolved. Trimming took 2 bases from V and 8 from J, leaving 6 bases between them. CDR1 and CDR2 from the germline V gene are LGHDT and YNNKEL (reference sequence). The CDR3 runs to 11 residues.